Listed below are T cell receptor beta chains from one sample, sequenced in a study of early T cells in non-severe SARS-CoV-2 infection. TCRdb passed the 5' RACE reads through MiXCR, listing each CDR3 protein once. The sample records 86,000 or so distinct CDR3 sequences, less than 8% being singletons. Sequences were obtained from whole blood. These receptors all come from an adult who was a healthcare worker with PCR-confirmed SARS-CoV-2 infection or an uninfected control (not recorded which). Both conserved end residues are part of each CDR3.

v_call cdr3_aa
TRBV7-2 CASSPTGTGADTQYF
TRBV11-2 CASSTGGQSTDTQYF
TRBV5-1 CASSPYGISGGADTQYF
TRBV6-4 CASSETNMNTEAFF
TRBV12-3/TRBV12-4 CASSSTAIPYEQYF
TRBV5-6 CASNFWTSGRTEQYF
TRBV20-1 CSARDRQGWNTEAFF
TRBV6-1 CASGEGFSYNEQFF
TRBV29-1 CSTRQGSNEQFF
TRBV12-3/TRBV12-4 CASSFGVGTRAQHF
TRBV2 CASCRGPSTDTQYF
TRBV12-3/TRBV12-4 CASRAGQANTGELFF
TRBV7-2 CASSSGLAGGGDTQYF
TRBV20-1 CSARLAGKNIQYF
TRBV5-1 CASSPGPLSYEQYF
TRBV6-4 CASSDWEAGRGPYEQYF
TRBV20-1 CSARAPAASGRSSYNEQFF
TRBV28 CASSPRGQGASKNIQYF
TRBV4-1 CASSQPGQGRYNEQFF
TRBV18 CASSRETTEAFF
TRBV24-1 CATRGGTGPADTQYF
TRBV20-1 CSARPGRTDTQYF
TRBV5-4 CASSLNLVPEQYF